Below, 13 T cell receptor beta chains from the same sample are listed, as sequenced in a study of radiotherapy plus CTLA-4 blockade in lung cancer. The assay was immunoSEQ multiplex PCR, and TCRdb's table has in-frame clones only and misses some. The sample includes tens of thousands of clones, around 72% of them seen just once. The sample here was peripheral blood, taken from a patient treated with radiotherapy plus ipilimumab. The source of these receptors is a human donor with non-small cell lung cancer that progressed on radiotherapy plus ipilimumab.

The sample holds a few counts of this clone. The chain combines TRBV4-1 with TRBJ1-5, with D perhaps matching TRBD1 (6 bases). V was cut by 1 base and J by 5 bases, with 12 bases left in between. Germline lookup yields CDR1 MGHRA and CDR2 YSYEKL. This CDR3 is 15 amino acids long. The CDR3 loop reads CASSQGGRGDQPQHF. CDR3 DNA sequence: TGCGCCAGCAGCCAAGGTGGGAGGGGGGATCAGCCCCAGCATTTT.

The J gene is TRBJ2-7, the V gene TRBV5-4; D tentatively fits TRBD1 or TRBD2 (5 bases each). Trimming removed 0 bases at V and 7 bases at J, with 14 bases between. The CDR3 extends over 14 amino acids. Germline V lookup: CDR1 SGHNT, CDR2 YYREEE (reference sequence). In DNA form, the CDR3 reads TGTGCCAGCAGCTTGGCCATGGGGACGGGGGAGCAGTACTTC. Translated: CASSLAMGTGEQYF. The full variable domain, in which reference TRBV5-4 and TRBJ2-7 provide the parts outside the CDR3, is ETGVTQSPTHLIKTRGQQVTLRCSSQSGHNTVSWYQQALGQGPQFIFQYYREEENGRGNFPPRFSGLQFPNYSSELNVNALELDDSALYLCASSLAMGTGEQYFGPGTRLTVT.

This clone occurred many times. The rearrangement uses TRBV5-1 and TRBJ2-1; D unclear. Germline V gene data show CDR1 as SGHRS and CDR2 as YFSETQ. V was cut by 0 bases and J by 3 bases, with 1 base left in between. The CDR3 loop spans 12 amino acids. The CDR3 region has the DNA TGCGCCAGCAGCTTGGACTACAATGAGCAGTTCTTC. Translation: CASSLDYNEQFF.

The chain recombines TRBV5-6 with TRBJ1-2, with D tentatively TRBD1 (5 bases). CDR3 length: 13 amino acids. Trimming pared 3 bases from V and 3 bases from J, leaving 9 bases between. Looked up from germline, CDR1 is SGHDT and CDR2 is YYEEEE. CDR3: CASSSTQDYGYTF. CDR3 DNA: TGTGCCAGCAGCTCAACACAGGACTATGGCTACACCTTC.

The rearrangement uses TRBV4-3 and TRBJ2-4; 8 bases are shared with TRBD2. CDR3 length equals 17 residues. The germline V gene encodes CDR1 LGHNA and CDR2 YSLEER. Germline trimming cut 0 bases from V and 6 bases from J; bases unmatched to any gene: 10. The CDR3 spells CASSQDTLQRGRNIQYF. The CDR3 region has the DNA TGCGCCAGCAGCCAAGATACCCTTCAGCGGGGGAGAAACATTCAGTACTTC.

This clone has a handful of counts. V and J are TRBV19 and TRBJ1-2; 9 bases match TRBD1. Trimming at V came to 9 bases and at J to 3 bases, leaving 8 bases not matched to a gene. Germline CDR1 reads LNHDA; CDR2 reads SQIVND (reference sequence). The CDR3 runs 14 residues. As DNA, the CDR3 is TGTGCCAGCTGGAGGGACAGGGACGACTATGGCTACACCTTC. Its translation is CASWRDRDDYGYTF.

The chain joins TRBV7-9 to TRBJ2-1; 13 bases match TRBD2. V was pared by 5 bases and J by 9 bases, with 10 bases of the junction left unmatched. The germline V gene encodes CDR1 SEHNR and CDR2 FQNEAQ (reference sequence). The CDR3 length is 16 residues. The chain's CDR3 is CASSPGLAGLRSEQFF. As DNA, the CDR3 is TGTGCCAGCAGCCCGGGACTAGCGGGACTCCGGAGTGAGCAGTTCTTC.

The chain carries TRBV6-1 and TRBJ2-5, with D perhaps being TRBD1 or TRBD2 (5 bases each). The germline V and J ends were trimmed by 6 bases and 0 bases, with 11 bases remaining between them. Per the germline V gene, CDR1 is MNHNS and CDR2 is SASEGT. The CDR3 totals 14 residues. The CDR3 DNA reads TGTGCCAGCAGAGACCTGGGGGACCAAGAGACCCAGTACTTC. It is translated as CASRDLGDQETQYF.

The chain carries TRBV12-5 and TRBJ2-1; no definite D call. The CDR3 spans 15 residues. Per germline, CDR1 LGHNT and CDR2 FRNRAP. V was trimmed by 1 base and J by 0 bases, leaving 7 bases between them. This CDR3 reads CASGLGRSSYNEQFF. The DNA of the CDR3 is TGTGCTAGTGGTTTGGGCCGTAGCTCCTACAATGAGCAGTTCTTC.

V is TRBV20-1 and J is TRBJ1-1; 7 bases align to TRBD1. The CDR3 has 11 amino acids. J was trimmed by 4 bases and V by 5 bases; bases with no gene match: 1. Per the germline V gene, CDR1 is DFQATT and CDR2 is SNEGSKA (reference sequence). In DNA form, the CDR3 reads TGCAGTGCTGCAGGGGGCACTGAAGCTTTCTTT. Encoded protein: CSAAGGTEAFF.

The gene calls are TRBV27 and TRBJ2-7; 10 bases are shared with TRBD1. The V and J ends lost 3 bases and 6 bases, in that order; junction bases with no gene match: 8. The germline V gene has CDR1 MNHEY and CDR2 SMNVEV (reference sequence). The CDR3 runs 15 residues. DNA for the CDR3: TGTGCCAGCAGTTTTCCGGGGACAGGGGTTAGCGAGCAGTACTTC. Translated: CASSFPGTGVSEQYF.

CDR3 sequence: CASSYSYEQYF. As DNA, the CDR3 is TGTGCCAGCAGTTACTCGTACGAGCAGTACTTC. The chain combines TRBV27 with TRBJ2-7; D not resolved. V dropped 4 bases and J dropped 4 bases, with 5 bases sitting between them. CDR1 MNHEY and CDR2 SMNVEV come from the germline V gene (reference sequence). This CDR3 is 11 amino acids long.

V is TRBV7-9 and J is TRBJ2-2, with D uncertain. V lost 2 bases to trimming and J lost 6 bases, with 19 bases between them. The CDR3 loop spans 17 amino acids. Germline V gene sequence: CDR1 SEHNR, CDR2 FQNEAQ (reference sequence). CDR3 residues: CASSLNSLYARAGELFF. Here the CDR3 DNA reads TGTGCCAGCAGCTTAAATTCTTTATACGCTCGAGCCGGGGAGCTGTTTTTT.